This T cell receptor beta chain was sequenced for a study of blood T cell repertoires in COVID-19. Study-wide background: Sites in the United States, Italy and Spain provided acute and convalescent COVID-19 samples.

V gave up 3 bases and J gave up 12 bases, with 20 bases separating them. There are 14 residues in the CDR3. From germline, CDR1 is LNHDA and CDR2 SQIVND (reference sequence). Repertoires were generated with immunoSEQ multiplex PCR, while TCRdb's copy carries only in-frame clones and drops some. Among some 150,000 clones listed, roughly 84% were seen once. This chain uses TRBV19 with TRBJ1-2, with TRBD1 as a possible D gene (5 bases). The sample consisted of peripheral blood. The source of this sequence is a woman between 45 and 60 years old in a cohort sampled during active or convalescent COVID-19. In DNA form, the CDR3 reads TGTGCCAGTAGTATGGGTCGGACAACCCCTCTCCACACCTTC. The encoded protein is CASSMGRTTPLHTF.